The sequence of this TCR beta chain was determined in a study of immune heterogeneity within non-small cell lung tumors. Study context: There were several squamous cell carcinomas, around 11 non-squamous carcinomas and 1 tumor not otherwise specified.

Regarding the study as a whole: Clonotypes of T-cell receptor beta found at high frequency were largely distinct between individual patients.

This clonotype has at least ten counts. Its antigen is as yet unknown. Trimming shortened V by 0 bases and J by 8 bases, and 11 bases separated the two germline ends. Looked up from germline, CDR1 is SGHNT and CDR2 is YYREEE (reference sequence). This CDR3 is 13 amino acids long. Amplification of TCR beta CDR3 was performed by multiplex PCR with 32 V and 13 J primers. TCRdb recomputed calls from the multiplex PCR reads with MiXCR, one row per CDR3 protein. The sample records about 20,000 distinct CDR3 sequences, approximately 30% being singletons. Template material for each sample was around 630 ng of bulk tumor genomic DNA. From each primary tumor, several far-apart biopsies were obtained during surgery. With untreated, newly diagnosed non-small cell lung cancer, the patients went on to undergo curative surgery.

This TCR came from a man aged 40-49 years with non-small cell lung cancer. The sequencing sample was made of lung tumor tissue. V usage is TRBV5-4 and J usage is TRBJ1-2, with D tentatively TRBD1 (5 bases). This CDR3 is CASSLEQGWGYTF. The CDR3 nucleotides read TGTGCCAGCAGCTTGGAGCAGGGATGGGGCTACACCTTC.